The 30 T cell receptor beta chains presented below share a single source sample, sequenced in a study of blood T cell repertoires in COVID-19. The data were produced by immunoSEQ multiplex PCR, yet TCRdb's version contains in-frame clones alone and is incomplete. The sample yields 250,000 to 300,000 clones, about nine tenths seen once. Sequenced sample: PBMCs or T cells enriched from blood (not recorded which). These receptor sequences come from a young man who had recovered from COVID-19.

This CDR3 is CASSWATGGDEKLFF. CDR3 nucleotides: TGCGCCAGCAGCTGGGCGACAGGGGGGGATGAAAAACTGTTTTTT. V usage is TRBV10-2 and J usage is TRBJ1-4, with TRBD1 matching 9 bases. The CDR3 contains 15 residues. With V trimmed by 6 bases and J by 6 bases, 8 bases remained unmatched. Germline lookup yields CDR1 WSHSY and CDR2 SAAADI.

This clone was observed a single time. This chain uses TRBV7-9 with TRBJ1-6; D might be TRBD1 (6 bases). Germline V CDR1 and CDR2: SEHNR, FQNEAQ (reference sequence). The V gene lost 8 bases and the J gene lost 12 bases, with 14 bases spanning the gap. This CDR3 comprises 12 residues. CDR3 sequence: CASGQNIIPLHF. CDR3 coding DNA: TGTGCCAGCGGACAGAATATCATACCCCTCCACTTT. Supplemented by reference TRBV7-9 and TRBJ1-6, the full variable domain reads DTGVSQNPRHKITKRGQNVTFRCDPISEHNRLYWYRQTLGQGPEFLTYFQNEAQLEKSRLLSDRFSAERPKGSFSTLEIQRTEQGDSAMYLCASGQNIIPLHFGNGTRLTVT.

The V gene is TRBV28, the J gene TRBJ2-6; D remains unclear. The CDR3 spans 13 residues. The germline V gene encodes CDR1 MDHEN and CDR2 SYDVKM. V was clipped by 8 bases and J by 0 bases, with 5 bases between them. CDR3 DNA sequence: TGTGCCAGCGCGAACTCTGGGGCCAACGTCCTGACTTTC. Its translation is CASANSGANVLTF.

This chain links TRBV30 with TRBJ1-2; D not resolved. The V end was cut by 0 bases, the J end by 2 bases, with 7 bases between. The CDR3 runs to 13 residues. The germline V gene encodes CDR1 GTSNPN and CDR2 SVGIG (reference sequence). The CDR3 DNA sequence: TGTGCCTGGAGTGTGCTCAGAAACTATGGCTACACCTTC. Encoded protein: CAWSVLRNYGYTF.

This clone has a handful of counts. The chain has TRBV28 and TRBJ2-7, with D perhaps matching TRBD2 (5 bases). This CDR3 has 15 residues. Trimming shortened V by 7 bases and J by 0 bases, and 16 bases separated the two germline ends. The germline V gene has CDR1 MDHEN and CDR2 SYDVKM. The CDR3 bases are TGTGCCAGCACCCCTCTAAGCGGAAGCTCCTACGAGCAGTACTTC. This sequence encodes CASTPLSGSSYEQYF.

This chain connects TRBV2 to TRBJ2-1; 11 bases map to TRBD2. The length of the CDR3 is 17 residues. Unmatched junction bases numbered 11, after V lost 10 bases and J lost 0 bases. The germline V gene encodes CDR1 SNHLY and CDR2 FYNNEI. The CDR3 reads CATEYLAGGSSYNEQFF. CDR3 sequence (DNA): TGTGCCACCGAATACCTAGCGGGGGGCAGCTCCTACAATGAGCAGTTCTTC.

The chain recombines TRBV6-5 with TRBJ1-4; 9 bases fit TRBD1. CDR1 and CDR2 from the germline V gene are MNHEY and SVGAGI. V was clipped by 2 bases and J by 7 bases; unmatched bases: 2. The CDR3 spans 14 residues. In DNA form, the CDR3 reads TGTGCCAGCAGTTACCGGGGACAGGGTGAAAAACTGTTTTTT. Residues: CASSYRGQGEKLFF.

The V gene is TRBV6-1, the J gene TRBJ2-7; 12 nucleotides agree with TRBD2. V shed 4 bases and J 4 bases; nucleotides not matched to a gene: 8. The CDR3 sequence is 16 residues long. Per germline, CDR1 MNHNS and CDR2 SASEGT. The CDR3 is CASSVMRTSGTYEQYF. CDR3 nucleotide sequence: TGTGCCAGCAGTGTTATGAGGACTAGCGGGACTTACGAGCAGTACTTC.

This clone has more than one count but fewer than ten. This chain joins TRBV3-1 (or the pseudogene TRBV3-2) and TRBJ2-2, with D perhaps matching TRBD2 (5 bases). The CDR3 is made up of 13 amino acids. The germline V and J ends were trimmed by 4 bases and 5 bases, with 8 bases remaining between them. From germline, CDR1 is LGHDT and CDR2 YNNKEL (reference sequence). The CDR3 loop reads CASSPGGTGELFF. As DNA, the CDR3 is TGTGCCAGCAGCCCGGGCGGGACCGGGGAGCTGTTTTTT.

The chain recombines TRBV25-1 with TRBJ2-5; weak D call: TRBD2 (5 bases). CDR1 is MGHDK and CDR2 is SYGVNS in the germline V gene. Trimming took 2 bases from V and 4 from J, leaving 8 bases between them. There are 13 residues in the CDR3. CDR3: CASSEGAVETQYF. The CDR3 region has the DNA TGTGCCAGCAGTGAAGGAGCGGTAGAGACCCAGTACTTC.

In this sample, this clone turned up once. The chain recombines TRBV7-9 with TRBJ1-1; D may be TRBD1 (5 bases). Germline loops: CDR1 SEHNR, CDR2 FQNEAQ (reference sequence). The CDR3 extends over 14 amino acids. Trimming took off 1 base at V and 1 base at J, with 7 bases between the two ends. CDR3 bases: TGTGCCAGCAGCTTAGGGCAGGGGAACACTGAAGCTTTCTTT. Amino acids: CASSLGQGNTEAFF.

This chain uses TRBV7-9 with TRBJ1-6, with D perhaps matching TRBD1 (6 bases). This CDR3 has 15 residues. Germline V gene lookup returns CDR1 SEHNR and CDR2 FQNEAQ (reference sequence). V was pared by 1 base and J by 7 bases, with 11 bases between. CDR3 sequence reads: CASSLVGGGNSPLHF. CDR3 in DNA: TGTGCCAGCAGCTTAGTAGGGGGGGGGAATTCACCCCTCCACTTT.

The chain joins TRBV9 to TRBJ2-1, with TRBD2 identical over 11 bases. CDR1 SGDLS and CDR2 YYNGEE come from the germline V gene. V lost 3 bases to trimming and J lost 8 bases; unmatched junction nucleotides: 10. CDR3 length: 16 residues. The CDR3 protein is CASSASGGLAVHEQFF. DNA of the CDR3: TGTGCCAGCAGCGCCTCCGGGGGACTAGCGGTACATGAGCAGTTCTTC.

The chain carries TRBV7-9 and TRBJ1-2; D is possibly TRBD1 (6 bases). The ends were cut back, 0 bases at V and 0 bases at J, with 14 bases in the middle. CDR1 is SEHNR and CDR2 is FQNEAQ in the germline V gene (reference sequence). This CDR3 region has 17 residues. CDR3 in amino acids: CASSLAGGGATNYGYTF. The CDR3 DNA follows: TGTGCCAGCAGCTTAGCGGGAGGGGGAGCTACTAACTATGGCTACACCTTC.

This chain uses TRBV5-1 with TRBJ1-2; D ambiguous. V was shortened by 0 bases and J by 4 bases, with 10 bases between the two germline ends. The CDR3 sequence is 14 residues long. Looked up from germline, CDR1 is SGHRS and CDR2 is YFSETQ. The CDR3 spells CASSLDRLSYGYTF. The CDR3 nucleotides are TGCGCCAGCAGCTTGGACAGACTAAGCTATGGCTACACCTTC.

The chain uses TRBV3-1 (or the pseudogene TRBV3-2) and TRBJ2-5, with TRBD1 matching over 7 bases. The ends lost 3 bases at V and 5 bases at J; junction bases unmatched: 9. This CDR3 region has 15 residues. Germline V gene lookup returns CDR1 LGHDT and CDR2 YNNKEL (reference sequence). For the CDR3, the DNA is TGTGCCAGCAGCCAGATAAAAGGGGGCGGGGAGACCCAGTACTTC. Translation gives CASSQIKGGGETQYF.

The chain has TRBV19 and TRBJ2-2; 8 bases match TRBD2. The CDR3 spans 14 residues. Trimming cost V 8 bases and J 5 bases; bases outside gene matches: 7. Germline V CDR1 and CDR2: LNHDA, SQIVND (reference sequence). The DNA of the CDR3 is TGTGCCAGTGGAGCGGGAGCGGATACCGGGGAGCTGTTTTTT. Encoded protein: CASGAGADTGELFF.

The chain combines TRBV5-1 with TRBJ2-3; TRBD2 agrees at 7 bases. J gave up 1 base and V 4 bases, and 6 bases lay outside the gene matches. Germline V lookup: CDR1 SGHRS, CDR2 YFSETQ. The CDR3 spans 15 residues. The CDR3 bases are TGCGCCAGCAGCCCCCCCCTAGCGGGCACAGATACGCAGTATTTT. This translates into CASSPPLAGTDTQYF. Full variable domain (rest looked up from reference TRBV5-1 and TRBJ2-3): KAGVTQTPRYLIKTRGQQVTLSCSPISGHRSVSWYQQTPGQGLQFLFEYFSETQRNKGNFPGRFSGRQFSNSRSEMNVSTLELGDSALYLCASSPPLAGTDTQYFGPGTRLTVL.

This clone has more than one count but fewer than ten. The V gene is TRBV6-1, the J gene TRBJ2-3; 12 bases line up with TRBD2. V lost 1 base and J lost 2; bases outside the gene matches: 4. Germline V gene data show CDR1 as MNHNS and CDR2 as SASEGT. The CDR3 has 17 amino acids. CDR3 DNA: TGTGCCAGCAGTGAAGAACTAGCGGGGGGTCCCACAGATACGCAGTATTTT. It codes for CASSEELAGGPTDTQYF.

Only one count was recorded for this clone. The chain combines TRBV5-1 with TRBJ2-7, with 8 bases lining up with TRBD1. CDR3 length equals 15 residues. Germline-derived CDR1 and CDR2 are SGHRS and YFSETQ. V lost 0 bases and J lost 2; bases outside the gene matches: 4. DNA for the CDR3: TGCGCCAGCAGCTTGGATGCGACAGGGGCCTACGAGCAGTACTTC. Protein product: CASSLDATGAYEQYF.

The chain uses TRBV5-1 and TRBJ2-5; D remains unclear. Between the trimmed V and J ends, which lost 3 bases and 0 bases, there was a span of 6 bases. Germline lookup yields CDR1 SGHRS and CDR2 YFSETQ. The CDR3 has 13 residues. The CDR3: CASSSRDQETQYF. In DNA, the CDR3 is TGCGCCAGCAGCTCCCGGGACCAAGAGACCCAGTACTTC.

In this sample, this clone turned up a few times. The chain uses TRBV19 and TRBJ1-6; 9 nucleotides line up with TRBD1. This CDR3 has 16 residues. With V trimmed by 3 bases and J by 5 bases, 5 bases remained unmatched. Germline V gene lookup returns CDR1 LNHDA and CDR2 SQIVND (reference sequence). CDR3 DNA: TGTGCCAGTAGTATTTACAGGGGGCGGAATAATTCACCCCTCCACTTT. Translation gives CASSIYRGRNNSPLHF. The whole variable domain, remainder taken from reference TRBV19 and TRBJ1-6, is DGGITQSPKYLFRKEGQNVTLSCEQNLNHDAMYWYRQDPGQGLRLIYYSQIVNDFQKGDIAEGYSVSREKKESFPLTVTSAQKNPTAFYLCASSIYRGRNNSPLHFGNGTRLTVT.

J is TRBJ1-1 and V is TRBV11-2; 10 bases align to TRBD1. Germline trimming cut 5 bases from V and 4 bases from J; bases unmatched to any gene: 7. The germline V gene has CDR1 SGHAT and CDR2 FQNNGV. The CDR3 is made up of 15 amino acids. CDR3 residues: CASSLGQGVVTEAFF. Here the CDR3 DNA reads TGTGCCAGCAGCCTCGGACAGGGGGTGGTCACTGAAGCTTTCTTT.

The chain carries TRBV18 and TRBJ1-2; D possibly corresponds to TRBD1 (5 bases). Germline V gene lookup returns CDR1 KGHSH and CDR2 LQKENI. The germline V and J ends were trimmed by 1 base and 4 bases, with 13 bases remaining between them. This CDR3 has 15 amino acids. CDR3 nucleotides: TGTGCCAGCTCACCACGGCCAGGGAACAGCTATGGCTACACCTTC. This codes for CASSPRPGNSYGYTF. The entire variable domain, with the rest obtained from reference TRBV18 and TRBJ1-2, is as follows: NAGVMQNPRHLVRRRGQEARLRCSPMKGHSHVYWYRQLPEEGLKFMVYLQKENIIDESGMPKERFSAEFPKEGPSILRIQQVVRGDSAAYFCASSPRPGNSYGYTFGSGTRLTVV.

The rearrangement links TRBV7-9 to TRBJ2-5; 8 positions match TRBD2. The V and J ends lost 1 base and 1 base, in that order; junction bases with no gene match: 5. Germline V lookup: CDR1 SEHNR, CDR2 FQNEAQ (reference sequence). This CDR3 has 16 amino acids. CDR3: CASSLVWLAGQETQYF. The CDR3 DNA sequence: TGTGCCAGCAGCTTAGTATGGCTAGCGGGCCAAGAGACCCAGTACTTC.

CDR3 in DNA: TGTGCCAGCAACCCACAGGGGGCTGGTCAGCCCCAGCATTTT. Translating gives CASNPQGAGQPQHF. The chain has TRBV2 and TRBJ1-5; 9 positions agree with TRBD1. Germline CDR1 is SNHLY and CDR2 is FYNNEI. The J segment lost 6 bases and the V segment lost 7 bases, leaving 7 bases of the junction unmatched. CDR3 length equals 14 residues.

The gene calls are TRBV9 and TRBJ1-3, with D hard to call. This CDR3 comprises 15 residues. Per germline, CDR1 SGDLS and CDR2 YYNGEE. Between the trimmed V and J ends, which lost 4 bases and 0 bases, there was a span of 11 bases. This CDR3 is CASSPQVDSGNTIYF. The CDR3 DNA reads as TGTGCCAGCAGCCCTCAGGTCGACTCTGGAAACACCATATATTTT.

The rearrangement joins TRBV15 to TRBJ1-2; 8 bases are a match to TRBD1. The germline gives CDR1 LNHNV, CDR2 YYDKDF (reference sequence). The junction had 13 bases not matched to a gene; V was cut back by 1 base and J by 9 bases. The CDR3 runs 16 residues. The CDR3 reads CATSRGAGGQGVRYTF. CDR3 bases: TGTGCCACCAGCAGAGGGGCGGGCGGACAGGGTGTACGCTACACCTTC.

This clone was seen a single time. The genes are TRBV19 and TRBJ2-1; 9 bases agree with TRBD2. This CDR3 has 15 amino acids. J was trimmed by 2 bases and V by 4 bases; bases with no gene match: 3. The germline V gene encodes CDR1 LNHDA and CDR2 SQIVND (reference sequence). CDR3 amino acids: CASSTSGATYNEQFF. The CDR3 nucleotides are TGTGCCAGTAGTACTAGCGGGGCCACCTACAATGAGCAGTTCTTC.

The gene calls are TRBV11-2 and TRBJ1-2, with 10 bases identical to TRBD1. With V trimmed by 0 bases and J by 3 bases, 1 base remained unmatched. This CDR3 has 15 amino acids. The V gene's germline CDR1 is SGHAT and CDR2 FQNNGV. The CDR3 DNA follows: TGTGCCAGCAGCTTAGAGACAGGGGGCCACTATGGCTACACCTTC. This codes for CASSLETGGHYGYTF.